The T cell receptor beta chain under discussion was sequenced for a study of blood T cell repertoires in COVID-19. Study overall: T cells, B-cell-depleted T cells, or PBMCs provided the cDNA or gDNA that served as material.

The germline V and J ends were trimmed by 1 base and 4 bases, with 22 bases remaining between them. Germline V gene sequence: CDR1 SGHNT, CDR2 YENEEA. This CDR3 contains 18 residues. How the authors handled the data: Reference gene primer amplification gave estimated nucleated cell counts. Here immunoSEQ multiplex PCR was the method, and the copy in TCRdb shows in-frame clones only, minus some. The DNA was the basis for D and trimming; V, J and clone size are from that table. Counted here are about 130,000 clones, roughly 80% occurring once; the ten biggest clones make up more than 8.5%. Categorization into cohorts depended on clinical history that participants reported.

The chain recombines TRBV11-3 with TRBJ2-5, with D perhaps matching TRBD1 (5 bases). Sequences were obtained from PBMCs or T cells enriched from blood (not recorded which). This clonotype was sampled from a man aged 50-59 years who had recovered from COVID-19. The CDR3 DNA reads TGTGCCAGCAGCTTAGGAGTCTCCGGCAGGGCGGTGACAGAGACCCAGTACTTC. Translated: CASSLGVSGRAVTETQYF.